Given below is one T cell receptor beta chain in context. Antigen unknown. Trimming removed 0 bases at V and 13 bases at J, with 10 bases between. CDR1 and CDR2 (germline): ENHRY, SYGVKD. The length of the CDR3 is 13 residues. Data came from immunoSEQ multiplex PCR; TCRdb stores just in-frame clones and leaves some out. The sample lists approximately 60,000 clones, nearly 80% seen once, with approximately 4.5% in the top ten. This sample was included in a study of vaccination effects on CD4 cells after COVID-19. Whole-study context: Post-vaccine sample collection fell at a median of 72 days after the second dose. Every well got fewer than 2.5 million PBMC, which were grown with around 10 IU/ml IL-2 and about 9.2 ug/ml peptides. Overall study results and limits: Within healthy vaccinees, only 1 of 255 vaccine-induced clones displayed cross-reactivity with common cold coronaviruses. Vaccine- and infection-induced clones showed marked clonal contraction late following vaccination.

Researchers isolated CD4+ T cells once roughly nine days of culture had elapsed. It was two doses of either the BNT162b2 or mRNA-1273 vaccine that participants received. The origin of this receptor is a human donor who received a COVID-19 vaccine. Sequencing was performed on CD4+ T cells from PBMCs cultured without peptide, taken after COVID-19 vaccination. This chain links TRBV10-3 with TRBJ1-6, with D hard to call. CDR3 in amino acids: CAISESSVEPLHF. The CDR3 DNA is TGTGCCATCAGTGAGTCGAGCGTCGAGCCCCTCCACTTT.